A selection of T cell receptor beta chains follows, all from one sample in a study of blood T cell repertoires in COVID-19. Assay: immunoSEQ multiplex PCR; the TCRdb copy retains only in-frame clones and omits some. The sample gives about 130,000 clones, around 80% of which show up once; approximately 6% is in the top ten. The source material was PBMCs or T cells enriched from blood (not recorded which). The receptor source for this set is a woman aged 45-65 years who had recovered from COVID-19. CDR3s leave out the opening cysteine and the closing phenylalanine or tryptophan. Some rows have no size entry. The others give once, few or many, or a class for an expanded clone.

>NA|TRBV27|11|TRBJ2-3
ASSFYNTDTQY
>few|TRBV24-1|13|TRBJ2-3
ATSKTSGTVDTQY
>NA|TRBV28|17|TRBJ2-3
ASRTQTGTPLSRTDTQY
>NA|TRBV4-2|11|TRBJ1-2
ASRLTGESGYT
>NA|TRBV5-1|9|TRBJ2-1
ASSLRNEQF
>NA|TRBV6-5|14|TRBJ1-1
ASSYQTPRENTEAF
>NA|TRBV27|12|TRBJ2-1
ASSLNGETNEQF
>NA|TRBV7-2|13|TRBJ1-1
ASSLHGLRNTEAF
>NA|TRBV29-1|13|TRBJ1-1
SVASWGQPNTEAF
>NA|TRBV29-1|12|TRBJ2-5
SVVSRGVQETQY
>NA|TRBV27|12|TRBJ2-1
ASSPRTGLEEQF
>NA|TRBV5-4|18|TRBJ2-6
ASSLTSLAGLLSGANVLT
>NA|TRBV7-8|18|TRBJ1-1
ASSSRVVGVLPLGNTEAF
>NA|TRBV11-2|11|TRBJ1-2
ASSRGLGYGYT
>NA|TRBV7-9|13|TRBJ1-6
ASSSLASYNSPLH
>few|TRBV2|12|TRBJ2-1
ARNPGQGYNEQF
>NA|TRBV19|13|TRBJ1-3
ASRKDRDSGNTIY
>NA|TRBV28|13|TRBJ2-1
ASSLRVYSYNEQF
>NA|TRBV24-1|12|TRBJ2-5
ATSDASGEETQY
>NA|TRBV27|14|TRBJ2-1
ASSSRGSNHYNEQF
>NA|TRBV19|12|TRBJ1-3
ASSITGTGNTIY
>NA|TRBV5-5|13|TRBJ2-2
ASRKDRPNTGELF
>few|TRBV2|12|TRBJ1-5
ASSREGSNQPQH
>NA|TRBV5-4|15|TRBJ2-6
ASHTGGRSSGANVLT
>NA|TRBV7-3|12|TRBJ1-1
ASSSNTGTTEAF
>NA|TRBV2|14|TRBJ1-4
AIPRDREGKGEKLF
>once|TRBV2|16|TRBJ1-2
ASKEVKVAWDINYGYT
>NA|TRBV9|13|TRBJ1-5
ASSVGGQGVQPQH
>NA|TRBV7-9|13|TRBJ2-1
ASRFGQGRYNEQF
>NA|TRBV28|12|TRBJ2-4
ASSPLQGLNIQY
>NA|TRBV6-1|14|TRBJ2-7
ASSEPIAGGAYEQY
>NA|TRBV24-1|11|TRBJ1-2
ATSDNRVSGYT
>NA|TRBV12-2|14|TRBJ1-4
ASRPDRQGGHEKLF
>NA|TRBV4-1|14|TRBJ1-5
ASSQDWGSPGQPQH
>NA|TRBV18|11|TRBJ2-3
ASSPTDTDTQY
>NA|TRBV10-3|13|TRBJ1-4
AIGDLGQGAGKLF
>NA|TRBV7-2|11|TRBJ1-3
ASSPTPGDTIY
>NA|TRBV9|15|TRBJ2-6
ASSEGLDSSGANVLT
>many|TRBV7-9|12|TRBJ1-1
ASTVTGENTEAF
>NA|TRBV25-1|13|TRBJ1-2
ASSTPSQGQHGYT
>NA|TRBV19|13|TRBJ2-1
ASSYRASGEDEQF
>NA|TRBV18|14|TRBJ1-4
ASSPPYQGDNEKLF
>once|TRBV6-1|12|TRBJ1-1
ASSDAGVNTEAF
>NA|TRBV18|13|TRBJ2-7
ASSPIGQGKIEQY
>NA|TRBV6-5|9|TRBJ1-1
ASSSYGEAF
>NA|TRBV28|11|TRBJ1-2
ASSRQGGYGYT
>NA|TRBV28|13|TRBJ1-2
ASSSLQGTDYGYT
>few|TRBV18|12|TRBJ1-2
ASSPRQPNYGYT
>NA|TRBV27|14|TRBJ2-3
ASSSRTSGGTDTQY
>NA|TRBV5-1|14|TRBJ2-3
ASSLDGQGESDTQY
>NA|TRBV19|14|TRBJ2-3
ASSIALGLGPDTQY
>NA|TRBV30|12|TRBJ1-5
AWSRQHSNQPQH